The rows below give T cell receptor beta chains drawn from one sample of a study of blood T cell repertoires in COVID-19. This table comes from immunoSEQ multiplex PCR, and its TCRdb copy is limited to in-frame clones, with some not included. The table records roughly 130,000 clones, 70% to 90% of them present only once. The sequencing input was peripheral blood. These receptors were collected from a woman between 55 and 75 years old with acute or convalescent COVID-19. Both conserved end residues are part of each CDR3. A D gene is named only where the DNA matches it firmly. The listing skips clone size in some rows; elsewhere it reads once, few, many or a size class.

>TRBJ1-1|NA|NA|TRBV11-3
CASSLEGPGRGTEAFF
TGTGCCAGCAGCTTAGAGGGCCCCGGGAGGGGCACTGAAGCTTTCTTT
>TRBJ2-7|NA|TRBD2|TRBV2
CASSVGREGYEQYF
TGTGCCAGCAGTGTAGGGCGGGAGGGCTACGAGCAGTACTTC
>TRBJ2-2|NA|TRBD1|TRBV6-5
CASSFPDRGRSGELFF
TGTGCCAGCAGTTTCCCGGACAGGGGGCGATCCGGGGAGCTGTTTTTT
>TRBJ1-2|NA|TRBD1|TRBV28
CASRPPGQNGYTF
TGTGCCAGCAGACCACCGGGACAGAATGGCTACACCTTC
>TRBJ1-2|NA|TRBD1|TRBV10-3
CAISRQGDYGYTF
TGTGCCATCAGTCGACAGGGTGACTATGGCTACACCTTC
>TRBJ1-2|NA|TRBD1|TRBV7-9
CASSLTSGTGQSYGYTF
TGTGCCAGCAGCTTGACCTCTGGGACAGGGCAAAGCTATGGCTACACCTTC
>TRBJ2-6|NA|NA|TRBV6-1
CASSVQTRDSGANVLTF
TGTGCCAGCAGTGTACAGACCCGTGACTCTGGGGCCAACGTCCTGACTTTC
>TRBJ2-1|NA|TRBD2|TRBV15
CATSRDLGGGGEQFF
TGTGCCACCAGCAGAGATCTAGGCGGGGGTGGTGAGCAGTTCTTC
>TRBJ1-3|NA|TRBD1|TRBV3-1/TRBV3-2
CASSLLTGVPGNTIYF
TGTGCCAGCAGCCTCCTAACAGGGGTCCCTGGAAACACCATATATTTT
>TRBJ2-2|NA|TRBD2|TRBV4-2
CASSQEGPGRGNTGELFF
TGTGCCAGCAGCCAAGAGGGGCCCGGGAGGGGCAACACCGGGGAGCTGTTTTTT
>TRBJ2-7|NA|TRBD2|TRBV3-1/TRBV3-2
CASSRNPWLAGFYEQYF
TGTGCCAGCAGCCGTAACCCTTGGCTAGCGGGATTCTACGAGCAGTACTTC
>TRBJ2-1|NA|NA|TRBV3-1/TRBV3-2
CASSQVEGPYNEQFF
TGTGCCAGCAGCCAAGTGGAGGGCCCCTACAATGAGCAGTTCTTC
>TRBJ2-7|NA|NA|TRBV20-1
CSASGSYEQYF
TGCAGTGCCTCGGGGTCCTACGAGCAGTACTTC
>TRBJ1-2|NA|NA|TRBV6-5
CASSFQGGGYTF
TGTGCCAGCAGTTTCCAGGGAGGCGGCTACACCTTC
>TRBJ2-3|NA|TRBD2|TRBV6-5
CATQRGITDTQYF
TGTGCGACCCAGCGGGGAATCACAGATACGCAGTATTTT
>TRBJ2-3|NA|NA|TRBV19
CASSMGTSPTGAYF
TGTGCCAGTAGTATGGGAACTAGCCCTACTGGGGCGTATTTT
>TRBJ2-1|NA|NA|TRBV14
CASSQVSDTARIEQFF
TGTGCCAGCAGCCAAGTTTCAGACACCGCGAGAATTGAGCAGTTCTTC
>TRBJ2-7|NA|TRBD2|TRBV10-3
CAIRGPLAGDKYEQYF
TGTGCCATCAGGGGACCCCTAGCGGGAGATAAGTACGAGCAGTACTTC
>TRBJ2-1|NA|NA|TRBV28
CASSSEGLRRFF
TGTGCCAGCAGCTCGGAGGGACTTCGTCGTTTCTTC
>TRBJ2-3|once|NA|TRBV5-4
CASSLGASLTDTQYF
TGTGCCAGCAGCTTGGGGGCTTCTCTCACAGATACGCAGTATTTT
>TRBJ1-3|NA|NA|TRBV2
CASSDLGTLGNTIYF
TGTGCCAGCAGTGACCTCGGGACACTCGGAAACACCATATATTTT
>TRBJ2-1|NA|TRBD2|TRBV19
CASRGSGRAGEQFF
TGTGCCAGTAGAGGTAGCGGGAGGGCCGGGGAGCAGTTCTTC
>TRBJ2-7|NA|NA|TRBV5-1
CASSLVETTTYEQYF
TGCGCCAGCAGCTTGGTGGAGACTACCACCTACGAGCAGTACTTC
>TRBJ1-1|few|TRBD1|TRBV7-8
CASSGRTGTNTEAFF
TGTGCCAGCAGCGGTAGGACAGGGACAAACACTGAAGCTTTCTTT
>TRBJ1-4|NA|NA|TRBV20-1
CSASSSPGGWGNEKLFF
TGCAGTGCTAGTAGCTCCCCGGGGGGTTGGGGTAATGAAAAACTGTTTTTT
>TRBJ2-6|NA|NA|TRBV7-9
CAGARSSGANVLTF
TGTGCCGGAGCACGATCCTCTGGGGCCAACGTCCTGACTTTC
>TRBJ1-2|NA|NA|TRBV6-5
CASSYSRQDHGYTF
TGTGCCAGCAGTTACTCTAGACAGGATCATGGCTACACCTTC
>TRBJ1-1|NA|NA|TRBV10-3
CAIRPAGLNTEAFF
TGTGCCATCAGGCCTGCAGGGCTGAACACTGAAGCTTTCTTT
>TRBJ2-3|NA|NA|TRBV9
CASSEGSVSSTDTQYF
TGTGCCAGCAGCGAAGGGAGCGTTTCTAGCACAGATACGCAGTATTTT
>TRBJ2-2|NA|NA|TRBV6-5
CASTSSLGATGELFF
TGTGCCAGCACCTCGAGCTTAGGGGCCACCGGGGAGCTGTTTTTT
>TRBJ1-1|NA|NA|TRBV24-1
CATSERGHGSGAFF
TGTGCCACCAGTGAAAGGGGACATGGTAGTGGAGCTTTCTTT
>TRBJ2-1|NA|NA|TRBV6-6
CASSSLLGNEQFF
TGTGCCAGCAGCTCCCTTCTAGGCAATGAGCAGTTCTTC
>TRBJ2-5|NA|NA|TRBV18
CASSPIVQETQYF
TGTGCCAGCTCACCAATAGTACAAGAGACCCAGTACTTC
>TRBJ1-1|NA|NA|TRBV3-1/TRBV3-2
CASSQVRATEAFF
TGTGCCAGCAGCCAAGTCAGGGCCACTGAAGCTTTCTTT
>TRBJ2-3|once|NA|TRBV29-1
CSVRPGPDTQYF
TGCAGCGTGCGACCAGGGCCAGATACGCAGTATTTT
>TRBJ2-3|NA|TRBD2|TRBV7-9
CASSWGGEPTQYF
TGTGCCAGCAGCTGGGGAGGGGAGCCTACGCAGTATTTT
>TRBJ1-2|NA|TRBD1|TRBV10-2
CASSSQGASGYTF
TGCGCCAGCAGTTCACAGGGGGCCAGTGGCTACACCTTC
>TRBJ1-3|NA|NA|TRBV30
CAWSVARVRGGGNTIYF
TGTGCCTGGAGTGTAGCCCGGGTGCGGGGAGGAGGAAACACCATATATTTT
>TRBJ2-5|NA|NA|TRBV19
CASSIGRLQETQYF
TGTGCCAGTAGTATAGGGAGGCTCCAAGAGACCCAGTACTTC
>TRBJ1-4|NA|NA|TRBV18
CASSSAGGNEKLFF
TGTGCCAGCTCATCGGCAGGAGGAAATGAAAAGCTGTTTTTT
>TRBJ1-2|NA|NA|TRBV28
CASSLFGGHHRAGVKYGYTF
TGTGCCAGCAGTTTATTCGGAGGTCATCACAGGGCCGGGGTAAAGTATGGCTACACCTTC
>TRBJ2-1|few|NA|TRBV3-1/TRBV3-2
CASSQGRGSYNEQFF
TGTGCCAGCAGCCAAGGAAGGGGATCCTACAATGAGCAGTTCTTC
>TRBJ1-3|NA|NA|TRBV9
CASSVGGVSGNTIYF
TGTGCCAGCAGCGTAGGGGGGGTTTCTGGAAACACCATATATTTT
>TRBJ2-5|NA|NA|TRBV27
CASSLNFDQETQYF
TGTGCCAGCAGTTTAAACTTTGATCAAGAGACCCAGTACTTC
>TRBJ1-2|NA|NA|TRBV30
CAWTPSPLLYTF
TGTGCCTGGACCCCTAGCCCCCTGTTATACACCTTC
>TRBJ2-3|NA|TRBD2|TRBV11-2
CASSLSGRTDTQYF
TGTGCCAGCAGCTTAAGCGGGAGAACAGATACGCAGTATTTT
>TRBJ2-7|NA|TRBD2|TRBV4-2
CASSQDLLNIGGSYEQYF
TGTGCCAGCAGCCAAGATCTGTTGAATATTGGCGGGAGTTACGAGCAGTACTTC
>TRBJ2-1|NA|NA|TRBV5-1
CASSTQGSSYNEQFF
TGCGCCAGCAGCACTCAGGGGAGCTCCTACAATGAGCAGTTCTTC
>TRBJ1-2|once|NA|TRBV6-5
CASSYSEGVNGYTF
TGTGCCAGCAGTTACTCGGAGGGCGTGAATGGCTACACCTTC
>TRBJ1-6|NA|NA|TRBV19
CASKDRSNSPLHF
TGTGCCAGTAAGGACAGATCAAATTCACCCCTCCACTTT
>TRBJ2-7|NA|NA|TRBV6-1
CASSGQTGPSSYEQYF
TGTGCCAGCAGTGGACAAACAGGGCCTTCGTCCTACGAGCAGTACTTC
>TRBJ1-3|few|NA|TRBV7-9
CASSESGGPSGNTIYF
TGTGCCAGCAGCGAATCGGGGGGTCCCTCTGGAAACACCATATATTTT
>TRBJ1-4|NA|NA|TRBV6-9
CASSYNPFRGGGSAPNEKLFF
TGTGCCAGCAGTTATAACCCTTTCCGCGGGGGGGGTTCGGCGCCTAATGAAAAACTGTTTTTT
>TRBJ1-2|NA|NA|TRBV30
CACPLLGHRYGYTF
TGTGCCTGTCCGCTTCTAGGTCACCGCTATGGCTACACCTTC
>TRBJ2-5|NA|TRBD1|TRBV28
CASSLDRGQTQYF
TGTGCCAGCAGTCTCGACAGGGGACAGACCCAGTACTTC
>TRBJ1-5|NA|NA|TRBV2
CASSPRAGSRDQPQHF
TGTGCCAGCAGCCCCCGGGCGGGATCGAGGGATCAGCCCCAGCATTTT
>TRBJ1-1|NA|TRBD1|TRBV27
CASSPRTGFVTEAFF
TGTGCCAGCAGTCCCAGGACAGGGTTCGTCACTGAAGCTTTCTTT
>TRBJ2-3|NA|TRBD2|TRBV12-3/TRBV12-4
CASRGGLRRLYF
TGTGCCAGCAGGGGGGGACTACGTCGTCTGTATTTT
>TRBJ2-3|NA|NA|TRBV2
CASFEDTFSTDTQYF
TGTGCCAGCTTTGAGGACACCTTTAGCACAGATACGCAGTATTTT
>TRBJ1-2|NA|NA|TRBV5-5
CASSFGATNFYGYTF
TGTGCCAGCAGCTTTGGGGCCACGAATTTCTATGGCTACACCTTC